Detailed here is one T cell receptor beta chain. The antigen it recognizes is unknown. No clone much larger than this one lies a single base away; base qualities are absent. CDR1 and CDR2, looked up from the germline V gene (reference sequence), are LGHDT and YNNKEL. From the cysteine through the phenylalanine, the CDR3 covers 17 amino acids. Solely the CDR3 DNA is kept, with 51 bases framed from the first base. V loses 4 bases of germline sequence and J loses 4 bases, and the interval between the two ends is 20 bases. A second Seattle source provided samples from volunteer blood donors who had recovered from COVID-19. Whole blood was collected in K2EDTA tubes by collaborating institutions according to the institutions' own protocols. Collaborator samples were shipped for TCRbeta analysis as frozen whole blood, isolated PBMCs, or DNA extracted from either sample type. TCRbeta CDR3 regions were amplified from genomic DNA by means of the immunoSEQ Assay, a bias-controlled multiplex PCR. The paper's data handling went like this. The number of nucleated cells in each sample was estimated from the amplification of reference gene primers within the assay. To quantify the absolute abundance of each unique TCRbeta CDR3 rearrangement, sequence reads were collapsed and filtered. For each sample, productive Simpson clonality was calculated as the square root of Simpson's diversity index across productive rearrangements. Here the immuneACCESS table is served through TCRdb, limited to in-frame sequences with V and J called. Missing clones are a known gap in these copies; in checked studies unresolved V genes cover under half, and the rest lacks a known reason. V and J calls plus clone size are reproduced from that table; the DNA served to infer D and trimming. This sample holds 200,000 to 300,000 clones; roughly 86% were observed only once. Around 9.1% of the sample lies in the top ten.

This specimen belongs to a study of blood T cell repertoires in COVID-19 (dated by TCRdb to about 2020). With regard to the full study: The collaborator samples originated in the United States, Italy and Spain and spanned the acute and convalescent phases of COVID-19. Where available, HLA class I and class II types were obtained from metadata supplied by the sample provider rather than from assay-based typing. Samples were obtained from the ongoing ImmuneRACE study (first 160 participants) and from 1,200 or so subjects provided by 6 global collaborators. The repertoires were released in a freely available public database meant as a resource for research on the immune response to SARS-CoV-2. Deeply sampled blood TCRbeta repertoires from subjects exposed to, actively infected with, or recovered from COVID-19 were included in the dataset. The material from the prospective study consisted of cDNA or gDNA derived from T cells, B-cell-depleted T cells, or PBMCs. A de-identified subject ID, COVID-19 status, age in years and sex were almost always included in the sample metadata.

On the study overall, not on this receptor specifically: The amount of clinical and demographic metadata varied by source and participant and was provided uncurated.

Sequenced: peripheral blood. The receptor was derived from a man aged 35 to 55 who had recovered from COVID-19. The sequence is built from TRBV3-1 (or the pseudogene TRBV3-2) and TRBJ2-1; the D region possibly corresponds to TRBD2 (9 bases align). The nucleotide sequence reads TGTGCCAGCAGCCCAAGACAGGGGCGGGAGGGATACAATGAGCAGTTCTTC. This is translated as CASSPRQGREGYNEQFF.